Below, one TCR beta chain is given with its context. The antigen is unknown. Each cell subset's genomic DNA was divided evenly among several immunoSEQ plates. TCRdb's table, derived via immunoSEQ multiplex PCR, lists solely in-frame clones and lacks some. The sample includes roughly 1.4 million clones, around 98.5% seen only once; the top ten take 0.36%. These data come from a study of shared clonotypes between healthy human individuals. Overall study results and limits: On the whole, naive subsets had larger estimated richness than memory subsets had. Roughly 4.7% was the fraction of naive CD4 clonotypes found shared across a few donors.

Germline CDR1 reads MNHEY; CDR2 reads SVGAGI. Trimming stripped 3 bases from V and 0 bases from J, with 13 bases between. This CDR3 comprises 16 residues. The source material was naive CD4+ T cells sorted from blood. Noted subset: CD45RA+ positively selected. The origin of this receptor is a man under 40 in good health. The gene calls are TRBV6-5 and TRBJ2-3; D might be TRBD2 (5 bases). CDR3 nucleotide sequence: TGTGCCAGCAGTTATTTCGGCGGGCTAAGCACAGATACGCAGTATTTT. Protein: CASSYFGGLSTDTQYF.